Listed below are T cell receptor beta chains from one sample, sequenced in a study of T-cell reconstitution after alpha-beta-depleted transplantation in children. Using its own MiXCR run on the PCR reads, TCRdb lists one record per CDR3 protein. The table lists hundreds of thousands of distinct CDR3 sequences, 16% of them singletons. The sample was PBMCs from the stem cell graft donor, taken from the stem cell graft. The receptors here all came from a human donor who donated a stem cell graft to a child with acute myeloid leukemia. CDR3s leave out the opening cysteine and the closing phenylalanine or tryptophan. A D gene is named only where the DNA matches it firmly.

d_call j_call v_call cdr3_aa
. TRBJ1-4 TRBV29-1 SVEGPADEKLF
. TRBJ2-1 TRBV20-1 SARERGAYNEQF
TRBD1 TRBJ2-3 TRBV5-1 ASSTTGVTDTQY
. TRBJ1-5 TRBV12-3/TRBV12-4 ASSFSGAGSDQPQH
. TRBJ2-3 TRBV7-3 ASSSQGSTQY
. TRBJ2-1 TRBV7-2 ASSHPGVKQF
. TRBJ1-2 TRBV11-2 ASSFGTRSYGYT
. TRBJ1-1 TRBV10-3 AISEGHGNTEAF
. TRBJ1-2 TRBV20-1 SAVRDTYGYT
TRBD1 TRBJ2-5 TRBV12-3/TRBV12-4 ASSLYLRTGGQETQY
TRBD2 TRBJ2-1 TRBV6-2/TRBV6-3 ASSPSSGGSYNEQF